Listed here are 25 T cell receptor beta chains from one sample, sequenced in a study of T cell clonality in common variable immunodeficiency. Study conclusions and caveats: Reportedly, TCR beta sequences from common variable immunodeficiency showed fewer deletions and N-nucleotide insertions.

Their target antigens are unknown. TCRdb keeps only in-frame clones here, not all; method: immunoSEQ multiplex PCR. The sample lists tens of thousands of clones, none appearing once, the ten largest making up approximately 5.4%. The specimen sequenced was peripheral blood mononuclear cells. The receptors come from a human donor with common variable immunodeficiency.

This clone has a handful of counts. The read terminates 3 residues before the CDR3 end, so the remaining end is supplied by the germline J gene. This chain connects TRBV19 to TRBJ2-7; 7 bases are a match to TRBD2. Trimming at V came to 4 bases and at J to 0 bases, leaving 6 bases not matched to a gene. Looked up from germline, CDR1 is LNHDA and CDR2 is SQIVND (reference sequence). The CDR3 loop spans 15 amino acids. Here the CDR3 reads CASSNYLAVSYEQYF. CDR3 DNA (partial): TGTGCCAGTAGTAACTATCTAGCGGTCTCCTACGAG.

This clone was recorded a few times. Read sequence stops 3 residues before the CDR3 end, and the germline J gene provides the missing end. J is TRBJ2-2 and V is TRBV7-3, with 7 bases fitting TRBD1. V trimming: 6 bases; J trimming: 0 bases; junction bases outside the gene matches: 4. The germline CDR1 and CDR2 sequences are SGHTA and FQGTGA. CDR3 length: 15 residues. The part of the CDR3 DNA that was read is TGTGCCAGCAGTCCCGGGACAGCGAACACCGGGGAG. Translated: CASSPGTANTGE. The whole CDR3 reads CASSPGTANTGELFF.

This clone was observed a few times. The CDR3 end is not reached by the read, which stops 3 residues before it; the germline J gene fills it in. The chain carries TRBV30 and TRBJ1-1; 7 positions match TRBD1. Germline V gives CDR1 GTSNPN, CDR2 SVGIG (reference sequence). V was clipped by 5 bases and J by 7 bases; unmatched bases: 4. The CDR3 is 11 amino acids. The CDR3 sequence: CAWDRAFEAFF. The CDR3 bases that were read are TGTGCCTGGGACAGGGCTTTTGAA.

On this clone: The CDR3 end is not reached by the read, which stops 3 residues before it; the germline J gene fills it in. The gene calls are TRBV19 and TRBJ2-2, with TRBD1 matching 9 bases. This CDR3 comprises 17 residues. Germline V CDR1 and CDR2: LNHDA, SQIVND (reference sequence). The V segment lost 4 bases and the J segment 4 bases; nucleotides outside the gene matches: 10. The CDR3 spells CASSTGTGSFGTGELFF. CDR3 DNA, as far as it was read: TGTGCCAGTAGTACCGGGACAGGGTCTTTTGGCACCGGGGAG.

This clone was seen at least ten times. The CDR3 loop is CASSLAQGASGGYTF. The part of the CDR3 DNA that was read is TGTGCCAGCAGCTTAGCGCAGGGGGCATCGGGGGGC. The chain recombines TRBV7-2 with TRBJ1-2; 8 positions match TRBD1. The read terminates 3 residues before the CDR3 end, so the remaining end is supplied by the germline J gene. Germline CDR1 SGHTA, CDR2 FQGNSA. The CDR3 contains 15 residues.

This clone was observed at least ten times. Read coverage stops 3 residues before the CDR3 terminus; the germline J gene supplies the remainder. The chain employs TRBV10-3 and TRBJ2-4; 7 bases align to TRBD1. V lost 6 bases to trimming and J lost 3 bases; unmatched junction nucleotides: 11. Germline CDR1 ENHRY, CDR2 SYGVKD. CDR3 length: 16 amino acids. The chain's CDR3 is CAISEQGSGSKNIQYF. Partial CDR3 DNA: TGTGCCATCAGCGAACAGGGGAGTGGAAGCAAAAACATT.

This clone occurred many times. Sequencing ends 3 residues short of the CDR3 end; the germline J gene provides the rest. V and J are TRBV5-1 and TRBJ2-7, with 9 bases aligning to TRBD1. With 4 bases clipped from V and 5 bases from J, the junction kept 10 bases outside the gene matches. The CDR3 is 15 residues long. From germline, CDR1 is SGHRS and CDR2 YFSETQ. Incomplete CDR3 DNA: TGCGCCAGCAGCGCTACAGGGGGCCCGGACAACGAG. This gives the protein CASSATGGPDNE. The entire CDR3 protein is CASSATGGPDNEQYF.

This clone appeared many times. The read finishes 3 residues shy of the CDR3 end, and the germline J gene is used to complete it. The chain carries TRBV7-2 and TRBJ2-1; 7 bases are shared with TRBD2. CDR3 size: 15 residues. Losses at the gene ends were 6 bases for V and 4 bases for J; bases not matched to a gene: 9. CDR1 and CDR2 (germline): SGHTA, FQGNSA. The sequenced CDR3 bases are TGTGCCAGCAGTTGGGACGTGCGGGGGTACAATGAG. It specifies CASSWDVRGYNE. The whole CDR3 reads CASSWDVRGYNEQFF.

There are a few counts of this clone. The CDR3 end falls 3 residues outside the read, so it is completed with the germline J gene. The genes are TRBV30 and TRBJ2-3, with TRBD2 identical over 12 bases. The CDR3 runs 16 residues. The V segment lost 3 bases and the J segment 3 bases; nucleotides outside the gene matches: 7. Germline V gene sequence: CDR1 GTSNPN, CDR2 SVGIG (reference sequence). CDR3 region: CAWSPGLAGLTDTQYF. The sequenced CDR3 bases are TGTGCCTGGAGCCCCGGACTAGCGGGGTTGACAGATACG.

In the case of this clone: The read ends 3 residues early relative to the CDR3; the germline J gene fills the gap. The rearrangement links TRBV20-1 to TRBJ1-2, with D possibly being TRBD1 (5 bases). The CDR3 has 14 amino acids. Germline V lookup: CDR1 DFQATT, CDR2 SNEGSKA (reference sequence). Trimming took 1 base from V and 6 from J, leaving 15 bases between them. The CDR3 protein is CSARGTQVPDGYTF. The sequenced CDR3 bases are TGCAGTGCTAGAGGGACACAGGTCCCCGATGGC.

CDR3 bases read: TGTGCCAGCAGGCGGGAGCCAACTAATGAAAAA. Translating it yields CASRREPTNEK. In full, the CDR3 reads CASRREPTNEKLFF. The V call is TRBV2, the J call TRBJ1-4; D is unresolved. The CDR3 goes on 3 residues after the read ends, and that part is filled in from the germline J gene. The CDR3 runs to 14 residues. CDR1 is SNHLY and CDR2 is FYNNEI in the germline V gene. Trimming shortened V by 6 bases and J by 0 bases, and 8 bases separated the two germline ends.

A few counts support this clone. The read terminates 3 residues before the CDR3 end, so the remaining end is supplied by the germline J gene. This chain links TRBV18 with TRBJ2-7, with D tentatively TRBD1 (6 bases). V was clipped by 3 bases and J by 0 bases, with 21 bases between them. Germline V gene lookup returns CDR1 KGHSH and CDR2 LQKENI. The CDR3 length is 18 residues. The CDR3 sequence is CASSPPQGYAASSYEQYF. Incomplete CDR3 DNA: TGTGCCAGCTCACCCCCCCAGGGGTATGCAGCCAGCTCCTACGAG.

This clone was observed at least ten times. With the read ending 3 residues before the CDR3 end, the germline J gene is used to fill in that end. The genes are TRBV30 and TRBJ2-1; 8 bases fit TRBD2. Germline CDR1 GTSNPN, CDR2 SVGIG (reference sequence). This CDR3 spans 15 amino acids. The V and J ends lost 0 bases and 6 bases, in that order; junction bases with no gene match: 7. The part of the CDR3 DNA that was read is TGTGCCTGGAGTGTAGACGGGGGGGCAGGCAATGAG. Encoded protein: CAWSVDGGAGNE. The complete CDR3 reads CAWSVDGGAGNEQFF.

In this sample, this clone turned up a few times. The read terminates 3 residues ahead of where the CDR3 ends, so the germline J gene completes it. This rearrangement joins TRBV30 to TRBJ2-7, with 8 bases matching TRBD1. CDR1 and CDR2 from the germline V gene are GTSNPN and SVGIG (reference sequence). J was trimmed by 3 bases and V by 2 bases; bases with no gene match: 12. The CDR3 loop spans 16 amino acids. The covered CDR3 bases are TGTGCCTGGAGTTCAGGGGGCGCAGTGTCCCTCTACGAG. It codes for CAWSSGGAVSLYE. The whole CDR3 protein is CAWSSGGAVSLYEQYF. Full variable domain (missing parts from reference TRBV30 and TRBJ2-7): SQTIHQWPATLVQPVGSPLSLECTVEGTSNPNLYWYRQAAGRGLQLLFYSVGIGQISSEVPQNLSASRPQDRQFILSSKKLLLSDSGFYLCAWSSGGAVSLYEQYFGPGTRLTVT.

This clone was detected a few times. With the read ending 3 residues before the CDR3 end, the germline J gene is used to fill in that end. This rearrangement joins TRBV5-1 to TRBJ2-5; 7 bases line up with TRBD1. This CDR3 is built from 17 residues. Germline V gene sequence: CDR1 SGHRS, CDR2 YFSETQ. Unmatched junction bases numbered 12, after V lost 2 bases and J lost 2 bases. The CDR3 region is CASSLGTVPTIQETQYF. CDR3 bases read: TGCGCCAGCAGCTTAGGGACAGTACCAACAATACAAGAGACC.

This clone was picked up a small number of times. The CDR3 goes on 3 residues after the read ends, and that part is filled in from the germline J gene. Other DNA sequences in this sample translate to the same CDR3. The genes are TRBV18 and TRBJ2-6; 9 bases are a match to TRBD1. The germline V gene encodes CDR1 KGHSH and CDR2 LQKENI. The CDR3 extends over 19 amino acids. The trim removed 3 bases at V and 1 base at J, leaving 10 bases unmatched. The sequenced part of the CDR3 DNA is TGTGCCAGCTCACCTGTACAGGGGGCGCTGGGGTCTGGGGCCAACGTC. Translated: CASSPVQGALGSGANV. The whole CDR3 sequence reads CASSPVQGALGSGANVLTF.

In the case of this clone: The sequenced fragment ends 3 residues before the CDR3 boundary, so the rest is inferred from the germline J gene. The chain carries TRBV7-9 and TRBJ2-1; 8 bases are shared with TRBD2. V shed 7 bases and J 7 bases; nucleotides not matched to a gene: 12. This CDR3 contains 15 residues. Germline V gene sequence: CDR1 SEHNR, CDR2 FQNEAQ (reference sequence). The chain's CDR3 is CASNPPGGASNEQFF. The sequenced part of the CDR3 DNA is TGTGCCAGCAATCCACCCGGGGGGGCCTCTAATGAG.

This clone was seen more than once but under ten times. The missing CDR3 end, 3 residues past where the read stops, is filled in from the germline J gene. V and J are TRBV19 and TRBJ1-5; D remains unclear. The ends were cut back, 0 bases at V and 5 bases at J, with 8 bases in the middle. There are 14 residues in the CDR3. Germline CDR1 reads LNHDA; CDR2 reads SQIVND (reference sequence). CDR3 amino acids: CASSIDGRYQPQHF. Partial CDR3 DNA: TGTGCCAGTAGTATAGATGGCAGATATCAGCCC.

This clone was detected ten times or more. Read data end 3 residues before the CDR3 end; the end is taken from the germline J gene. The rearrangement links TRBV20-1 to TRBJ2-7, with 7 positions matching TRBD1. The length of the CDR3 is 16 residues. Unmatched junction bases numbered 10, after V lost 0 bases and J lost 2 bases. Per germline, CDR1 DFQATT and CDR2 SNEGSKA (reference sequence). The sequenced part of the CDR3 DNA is TGCAGTGCTAGAGAACAAGGAGGAGACAGGGCCTACGAG. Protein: CSAREQGGDRAYE. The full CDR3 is CSAREQGGDRAYEQYF.

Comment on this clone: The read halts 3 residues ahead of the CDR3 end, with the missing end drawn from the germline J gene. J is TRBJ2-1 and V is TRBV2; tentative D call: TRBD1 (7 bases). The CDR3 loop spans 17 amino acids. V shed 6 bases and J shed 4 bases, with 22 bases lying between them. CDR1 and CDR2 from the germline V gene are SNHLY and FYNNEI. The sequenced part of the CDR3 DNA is TGTGCCAGCAGCGAAACCTGGACAGGCCGGGGGTACAATGAG. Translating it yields CASSETWTGRGYNE. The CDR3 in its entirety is CASSETWTGRGYNEQFF.

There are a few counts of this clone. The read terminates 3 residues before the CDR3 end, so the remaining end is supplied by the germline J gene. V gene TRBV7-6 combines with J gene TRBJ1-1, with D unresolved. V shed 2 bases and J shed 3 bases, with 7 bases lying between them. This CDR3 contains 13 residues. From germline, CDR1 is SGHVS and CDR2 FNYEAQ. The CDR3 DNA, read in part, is TGTGCCAGCAGCTTAAGGGTAGACACTGAA. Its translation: CASSLRVDTE. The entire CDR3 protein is CASSLRVDTEAFF.

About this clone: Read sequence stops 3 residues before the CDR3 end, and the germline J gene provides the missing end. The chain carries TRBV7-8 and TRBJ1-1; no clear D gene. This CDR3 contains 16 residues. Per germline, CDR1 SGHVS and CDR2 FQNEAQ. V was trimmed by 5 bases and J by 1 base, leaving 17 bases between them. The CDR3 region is CASSISLTPGNTEAFF. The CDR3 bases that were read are TGTGCCAGCAGCATTTCACTTACTCCTGGGAACACTGAA.

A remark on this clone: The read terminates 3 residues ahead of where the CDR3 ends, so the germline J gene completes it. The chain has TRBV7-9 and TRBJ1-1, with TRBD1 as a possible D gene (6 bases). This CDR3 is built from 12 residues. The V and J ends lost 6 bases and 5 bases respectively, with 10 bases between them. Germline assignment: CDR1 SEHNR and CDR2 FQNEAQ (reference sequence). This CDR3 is CASRRQETEAFF. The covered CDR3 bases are TGTGCCAGCAGGAGACAGGAGACTGAA.

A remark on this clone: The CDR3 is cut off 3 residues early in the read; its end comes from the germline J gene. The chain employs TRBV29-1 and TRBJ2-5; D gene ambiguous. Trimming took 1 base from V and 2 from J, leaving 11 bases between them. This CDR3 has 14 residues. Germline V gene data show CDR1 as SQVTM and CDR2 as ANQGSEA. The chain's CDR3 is CSVEATERQETQYF. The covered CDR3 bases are TGCAGCGTTGAAGCCACCGAGAGGCAAGAGACC. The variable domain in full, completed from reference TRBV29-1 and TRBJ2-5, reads SAVISQKPSRDICQRGTSLTIQCQVDSQVTMMFWYRQQPGQSLTLIATANQGSEATYESGFVIDKFPISRPNLTFSTLTVSNMSPEDSSIYLCSVEATERQETQYFGPGTRLLVL.

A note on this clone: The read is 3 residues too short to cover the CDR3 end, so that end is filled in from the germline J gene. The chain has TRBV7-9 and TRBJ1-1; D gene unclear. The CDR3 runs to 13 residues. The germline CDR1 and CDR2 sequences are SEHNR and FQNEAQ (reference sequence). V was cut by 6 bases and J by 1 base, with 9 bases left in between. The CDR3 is CASRYAGNTEAFF. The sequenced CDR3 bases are TGTGCCAGCAGGTATGCCGGGAACACTGAA.